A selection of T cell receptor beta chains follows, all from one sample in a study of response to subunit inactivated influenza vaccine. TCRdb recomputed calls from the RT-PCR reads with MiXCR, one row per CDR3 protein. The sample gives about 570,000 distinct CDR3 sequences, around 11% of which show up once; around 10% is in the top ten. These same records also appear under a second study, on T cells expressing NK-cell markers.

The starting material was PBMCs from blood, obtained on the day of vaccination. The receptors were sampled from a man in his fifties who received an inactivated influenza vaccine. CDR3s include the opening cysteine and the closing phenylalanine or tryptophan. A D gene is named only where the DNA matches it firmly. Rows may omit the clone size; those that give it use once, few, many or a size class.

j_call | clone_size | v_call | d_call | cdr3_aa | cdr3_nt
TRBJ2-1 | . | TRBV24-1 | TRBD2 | CATSDLGLAGNNEQFF | TGTGCCACCAGTGATTTGGGACTAGCGGGAAACAATGAGCAGTTCTTC
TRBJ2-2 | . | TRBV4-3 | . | CASSRSPYTGGPNTGELFF | TGCGCCAGCAGCCGCAGCCCTTATACGGGGGGCCCGAACACCGGGGAGCTGTTTTTT
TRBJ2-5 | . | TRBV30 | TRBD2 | CAWSVVIVLAGSSGTQYF | TGTGCCTGGAGTGTAGTTATCGTCCTAGCGGGGAGCTCGGGGACCCAGTACTTC
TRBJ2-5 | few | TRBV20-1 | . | CSARDPTARQETQYF | TGCAGTGCTAGAGATCCGACAGCTCGACAAGAGACCCAGTACTTC
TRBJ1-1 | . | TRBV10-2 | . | CASSVKRNTEAFF | TGCGCCAGCAGTGTCAAGAGAAACACTGAAGCTTTCTTT
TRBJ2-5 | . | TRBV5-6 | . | CASSLVGGRAYQETQYF | TGTGCCAGCAGCTTGGTGGGGGGCAGGGCGTACCAAGAGACCCAGTACTTC
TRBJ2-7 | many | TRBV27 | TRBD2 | CASRVAGVFHEQYF | TGTGCCAGCAGAGTAGCGGGAGTATTCCACGAGCAGTACTTC
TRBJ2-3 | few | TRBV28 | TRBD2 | CATKSGRARDTQYF | TGTGCCACAAAAAGCGGGAGGGCCCGGGATACGCAGTATTTT
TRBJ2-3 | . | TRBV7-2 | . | CASSLVYRRGADTQYF | TGTGCCAGCAGCTTAGTTTATCGCCGGGGAGCAGATACGCAGTATTTT
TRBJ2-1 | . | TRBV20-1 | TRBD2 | CSAIGTSGRAEFF | TGCAGTGCTATCGGGACTAGCGGGAGGGCGGAGTTCTTC
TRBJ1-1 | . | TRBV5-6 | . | CASSNMDGNTEAFF | TGTGCCAGCAGCAACATGGACGGGAACACTGAAGCTTTCTTT
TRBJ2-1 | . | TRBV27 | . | CASRIRAESYNEQFF | TGTGCCAGCAGGATCCGAGCGGAATCCTACAATGAGCAGTTCTTC
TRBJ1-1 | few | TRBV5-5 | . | CASSLHPDARGGRAFF | TGTGCCAGCAGCTTACACCCGGATGCCAGGGGAGGAAGAGCTTTCTTT
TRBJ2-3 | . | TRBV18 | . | CASSLAGLPTDTQYF | TGTGCCAGCTCACTGGCGGGACTCCCCACAGATACGCAGTATTTT
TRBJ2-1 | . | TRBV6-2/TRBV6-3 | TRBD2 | CASSSRTSGSDEQFF | TGTGCCAGCAGTTCCCGGACTAGCGGGAGCGATGAGCAGTTCTTC
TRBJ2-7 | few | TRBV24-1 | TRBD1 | CATSARDSSYEQYF | TGTGCCACCAGTGCCCGGGACAGTTCCTACGAGCAGTACTTC
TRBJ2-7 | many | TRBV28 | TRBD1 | CASSPLGQGASEQYF | TGTGCCAGCAGTCCTCTGGGACAGGGGGCGAGCGAGCAGTACTTC
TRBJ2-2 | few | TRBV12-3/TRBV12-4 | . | CASSLQYTGELFF | TGTGCCAGCAGTTTACAATACACCGGGGAGCTGTTTTTT
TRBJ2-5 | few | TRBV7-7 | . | CASSPDGPETQYF | TGTGCCAGCAGCCCGGACGGACCGGAGACCCAGTACTTC
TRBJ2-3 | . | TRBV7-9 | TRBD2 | CASSFIGLAATDTQYF | TGTGCCAGCAGCTTTATCGGACTAGCGGCGACAGATACGCAGTATTTT
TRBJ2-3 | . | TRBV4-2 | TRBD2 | CASSISGASDTQYF | TGTGCCAGCAGCATTAGCGGGGCGTCAGATACGCAGTATTTT
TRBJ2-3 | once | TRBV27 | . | CASKMGANLPTDTQYF | TGTGCCAGCAAGATGGGTGCCAACCTTCCGACAGATACGCAGTATTTT
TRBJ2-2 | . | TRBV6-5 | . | CASSIQRINTGELFF | TGTGCCAGCAGTATACAGAGAATAAACACCGGGGAGCTGTTTTTT
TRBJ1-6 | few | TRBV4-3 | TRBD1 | CASSPDRDYNSPLHF | TGCGCCAGCAGCCCGGACAGGGACTATAATTCACCCCTCCACTTT
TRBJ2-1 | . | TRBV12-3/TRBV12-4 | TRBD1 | CASSPSADRGPFKIHFF | TGTGCCAGCAGTCCATCCGCGGACAGGGGGCCTTTTAAAATTCATTTCTTC
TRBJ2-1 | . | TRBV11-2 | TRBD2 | CASSLRAGGGPYNEQFF | TGTGCCAGCAGCTTACGGGCCGGCGGGGGGCCGTACAATGAGCAGTTCTTC
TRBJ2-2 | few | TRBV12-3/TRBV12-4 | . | CASSPRINTGELFF | TGTGCCAGCAGCCCAAGAATCAACACCGGGGAGCTGTTTTTT
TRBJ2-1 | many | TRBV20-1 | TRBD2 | CSADGLAGGPSGEQFF | TGCAGTGCTGATGGACTAGCGGGAGGGCCTAGTGGTGAGCAGTTCTTC
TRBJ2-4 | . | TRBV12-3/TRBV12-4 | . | CASSLSRGAGRTKNIQYF | TGTGCCAGCAGTTTATCCAGGGGGGCCGGGAGGACCAAAAACATTCAGTACTTC
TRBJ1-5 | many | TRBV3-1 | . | CASSQGGSQHF | TGTGCCAGCAGCCAAGGAGGGTCCCAGCATTTT
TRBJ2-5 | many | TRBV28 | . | CASNANAHQETQYF | TGTGCCAGCAATGCAAACGCCCACCAAGAGACCCAGTACTTC
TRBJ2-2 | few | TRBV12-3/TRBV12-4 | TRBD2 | CASSLMSGAVTGELFF | TGTGCCAGCAGTTTAATGAGCGGGGCGGTCACCGGGGAGCTGTTTTTT
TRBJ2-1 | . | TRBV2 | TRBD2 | CASSVETSGTVDEQFF | TGTGCCAGCAGTGTCGAGACTAGCGGGACCGTCGATGAGCAGTTCTTC
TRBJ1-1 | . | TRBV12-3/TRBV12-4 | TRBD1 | CASSNQGGTEAFF | TGTGCCAGCAGCAACCAGGGGGGCACTGAAGCTTTCTTT
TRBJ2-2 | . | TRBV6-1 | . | CASSPWTQNTGELFF | TGTGCCAGCAGCCCCTGGACTCAAAACACCGGGGAGCTGTTTTTT
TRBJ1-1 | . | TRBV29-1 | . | CSVVGVNPEAFF | TGCAGCGTTGTAGGGGTGAACCCTGAAGCTTTCTTT
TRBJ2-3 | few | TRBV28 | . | CASSPLGKDTQYF | TGTGCCAGCAGTCCCCTGGGAAAGGATACGCAGTATTTT
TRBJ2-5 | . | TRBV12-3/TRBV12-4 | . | CASSDQGREETQYF | TGTGCCAGCAGTGATCAGGGGCGGGAAGAGACCCAGTACTTC
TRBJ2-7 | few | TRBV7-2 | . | CASSPGASDEQYF | TGTGCCAGCAGCCCCGGTGCGAGCGACGAGCAGTACTTC
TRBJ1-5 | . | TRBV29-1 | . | CSVTPPGGGFQPQHF | TGCAGCGTCACCCCCCCGGGAGGGGGATTCCAGCCCCAGCATTTT
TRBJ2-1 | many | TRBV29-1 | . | CSVERALGEQFF | TGCAGCGTTGAGAGGGCTCTCGGAGAGCAGTTCTTC
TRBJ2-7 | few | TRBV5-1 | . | CASSFVLSHGEQYF | TGCGCCAGCAGCTTCGTCCTGTCCCACGGCGAGCAGTACTTC
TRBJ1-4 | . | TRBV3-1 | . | CASSWASGGEKLFF | TGTGCCAGCAGCTGGGCCTCGGGCGGGGAAAAACTGTTTTTT
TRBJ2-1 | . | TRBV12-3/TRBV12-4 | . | CASSPDVRSYNEQFF | TGTGCCAGCAGCCCCGACGTCCGCTCCTACAATGAGCAGTTCTTC
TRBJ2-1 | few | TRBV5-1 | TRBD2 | CASSLAKGLAGVNEQFF | TGCGCCAGCAGCTTGGCCAAAGGTCTAGCGGGGGTAAATGAGCAGTTCTTC
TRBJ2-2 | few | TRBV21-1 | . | CASSKASGTGVNTGELFF | TGTGCCAGCAGCAAAGCCTCCGGGACAGGGGTGAACACCGGGGAGCTGTTTTTT
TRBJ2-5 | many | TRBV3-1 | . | CASSQDRWVETQYF | TGTGCCAGCAGCCAAGATCGGTGGGTCGAGACCCAGTACTTC
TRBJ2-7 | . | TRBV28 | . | CASSFLTGLSEQYF | TGTGCCAGCAGTTTTCTGACAGGTCTAAGCGAGCAGTACTTC
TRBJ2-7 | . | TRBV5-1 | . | CASSLGVQSSYEQYF | TGCGCCAGCAGCTTGGGAGTACAGTCCTCCTACGAGCAGTACTTC
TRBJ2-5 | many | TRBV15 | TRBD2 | CATNTGGIQETQYF | TGTGCGACTAACACGGGGGGGATTCAAGAGACCCAGTACTTC
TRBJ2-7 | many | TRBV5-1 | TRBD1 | CASSETGSREQYF | TGCGCCAGCAGCGAGACAGGGTCCCGCGAGCAGTACTTC
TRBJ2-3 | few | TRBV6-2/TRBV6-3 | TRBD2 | CASSYGLGRRSTDTQYF | TGTGCCAGCAGTTACGGTCTCGGGAGGCGAAGCACAGATACGCAGTATTTT
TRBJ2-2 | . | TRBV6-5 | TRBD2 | CASSYPNSGGPRTGELFF | TGTGCCAGCAGTTACCCGAATAGCGGGGGCCCGAGGACCGGGGAGCTGTTTTTT
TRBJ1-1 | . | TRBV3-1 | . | CASSSTGIIMNTEAFF | TGTGCCAGCAGCTCCACAGGGATCATTATGAACACTGAAGCTTTCTTT